This entry concerns a single T cell receptor (beta chain). What it binds is unknown. Cells designated naive CD8 were CD45RO-negative and were positively selected for CCR7, with terminally differentiated effector memory CD45RA+ cells excluded. Trimming stripped 7 bases from V and 5 bases from J, with 21 bases between. The CDR3 has 15 residues. The germline V gene has CDR1 MDHEN and CDR2 SYDVKM. The data were produced by immunoSEQ multiplex PCR, yet TCRdb's version contains in-frame clones alone and is incomplete. The sample consists of just over 2,000,000 clones, around 96% of them appearing once. The data were taken from a study of shared clonotypes between healthy human individuals. Study overall: Used for every donor were three CD4 naive, three CD4 memory, two CD8 naive and one CD8 memory plate.

Study observations and caveats: Memory subsets generally showed lower estimated richness than naive subsets.

This rearrangement joins TRBV28 to TRBJ2-7; D is possibly TRBD1 (6 bases). Sequenced sample: naive CD8+ T cells sorted from blood. The clonotype comes from a man aged 18 to 30 in good health. CDR3 sequence: CASIEGEVEYHEQYF. The CDR3 DNA follows: TGTGCCAGCATTGAGGGGGAAGTGGAATACCACGAGCAGTACTTC.